This T cell receptor beta chain was recovered during a study of T cell responses to AZD1222 COVID-19 vaccine. TCRdb's copy holds only in-frame clones and misses some; the assay was immunoSEQ multiplex PCR. Here the sample spans 130,000 or so clones, roughly 93% being singletons. The CDR3 sequence is 16 residues long. V lost 3 bases and J 2 bases, leaving 16 bases between the germline ends. On this clone itself: The antigen remains unidentified.

Study conclusions and caveats: The sample set comprised mostly white British donors with more females, and clonal diversity was possibly underestimated. CD4 TCRs linked to vaccination spanned spike, dominating at 160-218 and 743-854. At baseline, just 5 or 6 AZD1222 recipients tested seropositive.

The TCR originated in an adult in good health. V is TRBV23-1 and J is TRBJ2-5; D gene ambiguous. TRBV23-1 is an ORF, with its function uncertain. Sequencing used peripheral blood, obtained on day 0 of AZD1222 vaccination. The CDR3 loop reads CASSHLVWRKQETQYF. The CDR3 bases are TGCGCCAGCAGTCACCTTGTGTGGCGGAAGCAAGAGACCCAGTACTTC.